This T cell receptor (beta chain) stems from a study of STAT5B mutations in CD4+ large granular lymphocyte leukemia. Study-level points and caveats: Without HLA matching, higher CD4+ than CD8+ T-LGLL clonality could reflect small sample size. TRBV06-family usage was enriched in top patient clones (8/27) versus controls (2/35).

Note on this clone: Antigen specificity is unknown.

The CDR3 consists of 14 residues. Germline V gene data show CDR1 as MNHNS and CDR2 as SASEGT. V lost 7 bases, J lost 6 bases, and 10 bases stayed unmatched. The table came from immunoSEQ multiplex PCR; TCRdb's copy has only in-frame clones and leaves some out. The sample has under 50,000 clones, roughly 80% seen once. The chain combines TRBV6-1 with TRBJ2-7, with TRBD1 matching 9 bases. The origin of this receptor is a human donor in good health. Sequencing was carried out using CD4+ T cells from blood buffy coats. The CDR3 nucleotides are TGTGCCAGCATAAAAGGGGGACAGGGAGGCGAGCAGTACTTC. Protein product: CASIKGGQGGEQYF.